This T cell receptor beta chain was identified in a study of technical replicates of blood from four donors. This clone was recorded a few times. Germline V gene lookup returns CDR1 PRHDT and CDR2 FYEKMQ (reference sequence). This CDR3 has 18 residues. V lost 3 bases, J lost 4 bases, and 8 bases stayed unmatched. Sequencing was performed with immunoSEQ multiplex PCR; in TCRdb, only in-frame clones are kept and a portion is missing. The profile shows roughly 14,000 clones, 75% to 90% of them singletons. Sequencing was performed on PBMCs. The chain has TRBV13 and TRBJ2-1; 14 bases fit TRBD2. The clonotype originates from a human donor in good health. CDR3 amino acids: CASSFLRLAGGVYNEQFF. For the CDR3, the DNA is TGTGCCAGCAGCTTCCTCCGACTAGCGGGAGGGGTGTACAATGAGCAGTTCTTC.